These 10 T cell receptor beta chains were all obtained from the same sample, sequenced in a study of blood T cell repertoires in COVID-19. Generated by immunoSEQ multiplex PCR, the TCRdb table keeps only in-frame clones and is missing some. Among around 250,000 clones listed, 75% to 90% were seen once. Sequencing input: PBMCs or T cells enriched from blood (not recorded which). The receptors were gathered from a woman between 50 and 59 years old who had recovered from COVID-19.

Turning to this clone: One end of the junction is discordant with germline, which a read error may explain. The chain couples TRBV3-1 (or the pseudogene TRBV3-2) to TRBJ1-4, with a possible D match to TRBD1 (5 bases). CDR3 size: 12 residues. The V gene's germline CDR1 is LGHDT and CDR2 YNNKEL (reference sequence). The CDR3 region is CASSQSRGPCLF. The CDR3 bases are TGTGCCAGCAGCCAAAGTAGGGGCCCGTGCCTTTTT.

V is TRBV28 and J is TRBJ1-6; D is ambiguous. There are 13 residues in the CDR3. CDR1 and CDR2 from the germline V gene are MDHEN and SYDVKM. Trimming took off 3 bases at V and 7 bases at J, with 7 bases between the two ends. The CDR3 DNA is TGTGCCAGCAGTTTGTCTCAGAATTCACCCCTCCACTTT. It encodes CASSLSQNSPLHF.

The V and J genes are TRBV11-3 and TRBJ2-2, with D unresolved. CDR1 and CDR2 (germline): SGHNT, YENEEA. CDR3 length equals 13 residues. The V gene lost 1 base and the J gene lost 4 bases, with 4 bases spanning the gap. CDR3 nucleotides: TGTGCCAGCAGCTTAGGGGCCACCGGGGAGCTGTTTTTT. It translates to CASSLGATGELFF.

This sequence joins TRBV30 and TRBJ1-2; 7 positions agree with TRBD1. The CDR3 extends over 14 amino acids. The germline CDR1 and CDR2 sequences are GTSNPN and SVGIG (reference sequence). The V segment lost 3 bases and the J segment 4 bases; nucleotides outside the gene matches: 8. CDR3 residues: CAWRIAGGIYGYTF. CDR3 DNA sequence: TGTGCCTGGAGGATCGCAGGGGGGATCTATGGCTACACCTTC.

The chain combines TRBV10-2 with TRBJ1-2; D is unresolved. Trimming cost V 7 bases and J 6 bases, with 21 bases left between them. Per germline, CDR1 WSHSY and CDR2 SAAADI. This CDR3 spans 15 amino acids. The CDR3 DNA sequence: TGCGCCAGCACCATAATCCTCGGACTTAGCGATGGCTACACCTTC. As protein: CASTIILGLSDGYTF.

This clone occurred a few times. The chain joins TRBV9 to TRBJ2-1, with TRBD2 matching over 7 bases. Germline V lookup: CDR1 SGDLS, CDR2 YYNGEE. With V trimmed by 3 bases and J by 2 bases, 5 bases remained unmatched. This CDR3 region has 15 residues. The CDR3 nucleotides read TGTGCCAGCAGCGAAAGCGGGAATACCTACAATGAGCAGTTCTTC. It codes for CASSESGNTYNEQFF.

The V gene is TRBV11-3, the J gene TRBJ2-1; 14 bases align to TRBD2. CDR1 is SGHNT and CDR2 is YENEEA in the germline V gene. With V trimmed by 1 base and J by 10 bases, 15 bases remained unmatched. The CDR3 totals 19 residues. CDR3 DNA sequence: TGTGCCAGCAGCTTAGCCGCCGGGACTAGCGGGAGCCCTAGGGTAGAGCAGTTCTTC. Protein: CASSLAAGTSGSPRVEQFF.

The gene calls are TRBV9 and TRBJ1-5; TRBD1 matches at 7 bases. Looked up from germline, CDR1 is SGDLS and CDR2 is YYNGEE. V was clipped by 4 bases and J by 3 bases; unmatched bases: 7. The CDR3 contains 15 residues. CDR3 DNA sequence: TGTGCCAGCAGCCCCAGGGGGGCGGACAATCAGCCCCAGCATTTT. It translates to CASSPRGADNQPQHF.

DNA of the CDR3: TGTGCCAGCAGTGAGGGCAGGGGGCTTGATGAGCAGTTCTTC. As protein: CASSEGRGLDEQFF. The chain has TRBV2 and TRBJ2-1, with 8 bases aligning to TRBD1. Germline V gives CDR1 SNHLY, CDR2 FYNNEI. The CDR3 spans 14 residues. Unmatched junction bases numbered 6, after V lost 3 bases and J lost 8 bases.

This clone was seen a handful of times. Here the CDR3 DNA reads TGTGCCAGCAGTGTAAATACAGGGTGGGGTCAGCCCCAGCATTTT. Amino acids: CASSVNTGWGQPQHF. The chain couples TRBV2 to TRBJ1-5, with D maybe TRBD1 (6 bases). Germline CDR1 and CDR2: SNHLY and FYNNEI. V was shortened by 4 bases and J by 6 bases, with 16 bases between the two germline ends. The CDR3 is 15 amino acids.